Sequencing of this T cell receptor beta chain was carried out in a study of cytomegalovirus exposure and HLA in healthy donors. Of note for this clone: Antigen specificity is unknown.

Points from the study as a whole: The investigators catalogued some 150 TCR beta chains as cytomegalovirus-associated. According to an earlier analysis, most TCR beta V segments yielded productive rearrangements about 90% or about 30% of the time. The majority of TCR sequences were rare, yet some public TCRs appeared in many donors. Follow-up analysis found HLA locus-dependent TCR association rates, highest for DRB1 and lowest for HLA-C.

PCR employed 60 Vbeta and 13 Jbeta primers. TCRdb's table, derived via immunoSEQ multiplex PCR, lists solely in-frame clones and lacks some. The table includes some 200,000 clones, roughly four fifths detected once. The CDR3 extends over 15 amino acids. Germline CDR1 and CDR2: SGHTA and FQGNSA. Trimming at V came to 5 bases and at J to 7 bases, leaving 7 bases not matched to a gene. The TCR originated in a middle-aged man in good health and CMV-seronegative. J is TRBJ1-4 and V is TRBV7-2; 10 nucleotides match TRBD1. The sample was PBMCs. This CDR3 is CASSHLTGGSEKLFF. The CDR3 DNA is TGTGCCAGCAGCCACCTGACAGGGGGCAGTGAAAAACTGTTTTTT.